Below, 10 T cell receptor beta chains from the same sample are listed, as sequenced in a study of cytomegalovirus exposure and HLA in healthy donors. With 60 Vbeta and 13 Jbeta primers, the PCR was carried out. Sequencing was performed with immunoSEQ multiplex PCR; in TCRdb, only in-frame clones are kept and a portion is missing. Of 100,000 to 120,000 clones listed, more than 80% were seen once; the top ten hold 5% to 6.5%. The sample was PBMCs. The source is a young man in good health and CMV-seronegative.

V and J are TRBV29-1 and TRBJ1-1, with 9 bases lining up with TRBD1. CDR3 length: 13 residues. V dropped 6 bases and J dropped 2; count of bases not matched to a gene: 4. Per the germline V gene, CDR1 is SQVTM and CDR2 is ANQGSEA. DNA of the CDR3: TGCAGCGTGCTGGGACAGGGCAACACTGAAGCTTTCTTT. It yields the protein CSVLGQGNTEAFF. The full variable domain, its missing parts supplied by reference TRBV29-1 and TRBJ1-1, is SAVISQKPSRDICQRGTSLTIQCQVDSQVTMMFWYRQQPGQSLTLIATANQGSEATYESGFVIDKFPISRPNLTFSTLTVSNMSPEDSSIYLCSVLGQGNTEAFFGQGTRLTVV.

This clone occurred a few times. V is TRBV4-1 and J is TRBJ2-7; 8 bases fit TRBD2. The CDR3 loop spans 14 amino acids. Trimming took 5 bases from V and 3 from J; bases not matched to a gene: 6. Germline V lookup: CDR1 MGHRA, CDR2 YSYEKL. The CDR3 DNA is TGCGCCAGCAGCTATGGACTAGCTAACTACGAGCAGTACTTC. Residues: CASSYGLANYEQYF.

The V gene is TRBV7-2, the J gene TRBJ2-5; 9 nucleotides align to TRBD2. The J call could be wrong; TRBJ2-7 is a better fit for the DNA end. CDR3 length: 16 residues. The germline V gene encodes CDR1 SGHTA and CDR2 FQGNSA. Here the CDR3 reads CASSFTLAGISYEQYF. CDR3 DNA sequence: TGTGCCAGCAGCTTCACCCTAGCGGGAATCTCCTACGAGCAGTACTTC.

V usage is TRBV29-1 and J usage is TRBJ2-2; 10 bases agree with TRBD1. The CDR3 sequence is 14 residues long. V gave up 6 bases and J gave up 2 bases; unmatched junction bases: 3. Germline-derived CDR1 and CDR2 are SQVTM and ANQGSEA. This CDR3 is CSVGDRGNTGELFF. As DNA, the CDR3 is TGCAGCGTCGGGGACAGGGGCAACACCGGGGAGCTGTTTTTT.

The J gene is TRBJ2-2, the V gene TRBV28; 7 nucleotides agree with TRBD2. The V segment lost 4 bases and the J segment 4 bases; nucleotides outside the gene matches: 0. There are 13 residues in the CDR3. CDR1 MDHEN and CDR2 SYDVKM come from the germline V gene. This chain's CDR3 is CASSWEGTGELFF. The CDR3 DNA is TGTGCCAGCAGTTGGGAGGGCACCGGGGAGCTGTTTTTT.

This rearrangement joins TRBV27 to TRBJ2-1, with D possibly being TRBD1 (6 bases). Trimming removed 4 bases at V and 10 bases at J, with 8 bases between. The CDR3 runs to 11 residues. The germline gives CDR1 MNHEY, CDR2 SMNVEV (reference sequence). CDR3 nucleotides: TGTGCCAGCAGTTACGGGACAGAGCAGTTCTTC. This encodes CASSYGTEQFF.

V gene TRBV6-5 combines with J gene TRBJ2-3; 11 bases map to TRBD2. Germline CDR1 and CDR2: MNHEY and SVGAGI. The CDR3 sequence is 15 residues long. V was pared by 6 bases and J by 6 bases, with 8 bases of the junction left unmatched. The CDR3 region has the DNA TGTGCCAGCAGAAGGACTAGCGGGTACATGGATACGCAGTATTTT. Translated, it gives CASRRTSGYMDTQYF.

The V gene is TRBV6-5, the J gene TRBJ2-7; possibly TRBD1 for D (5 bases). Germline lookup yields CDR1 MNHEY and CDR2 SVGAGI. This CDR3 comprises 14 residues. V lost 4 bases and J lost 0, with 10 bases in between. The CDR3 reads CASSSRQSSYEQYF. DNA for the CDR3: TGTGCCAGCAGTTCACGACAGAGCTCCTACGAGCAGTACTTC.

The chain carries TRBV6-5 and TRBJ1-1; 11 nucleotides line up with TRBD1. CDR1 is MNHEY and CDR2 is SVGAGI in the germline V gene. CDR3 length equals 15 residues. V gave up 0 bases and J gave up 10 bases; unmatched junction bases: 7. For the CDR3, the DNA is TGTGCCAGCAGTTACTCGGGGACAGGGGGATCAGGAGCTTTCTTT. Translated: CASSYSGTGGSGAFF.

This chain links TRBV29-1 with TRBJ2-4; D call uncertain. The germline V gene has CDR1 SQVTM and CDR2 ANQGSEA. This CDR3 has 13 amino acids. V dropped 0 bases and J dropped 5 bases, with 8 bases sitting between them. Here the CDR3 reads CSVEDPPENIQYF. The CDR3 coding sequence is TGCAGCGTTGAAGACCCCCCAGAAAACATTCAGTACTTC.